These 29 T cell receptor beta chains came from one sample sequenced in a study of cytomegalovirus exposure and HLA in healthy donors. The PCR used 60 Vbeta and 13 Jbeta primers. Generated by immunoSEQ multiplex PCR, the TCRdb table keeps only in-frame clones and is missing some. The table shows roughly 200,000 clones, with approximately 80% occurring only once. The specimen sequenced was PBMCs. All receptors come from a woman in her 30s in good health and CMV-seronegative.

Ten or more counts support this clone. This chain links TRBV19 with TRBJ1-1, with D possibly being TRBD1 (5 bases). This CDR3 is 11 amino acids long. The germline CDR1 and CDR2 sequences are LNHDA and SQIVND (reference sequence). The germline V and J ends were trimmed by 8 bases and 4 bases, with 8 bases remaining between them. The CDR3 nucleotides are TGTGCCAGTTATCAGGGCACTGAAGCTTTCTTT. Translated: CASYQGTEAFF.

V usage is TRBV5-1 and J usage is TRBJ2-3; tentatively, D is TRBD2 (6 bases). The CDR3 consists of 14 residues. Trimming left V 4 bases short and J 9 bases short, with 18 bases between. Germline V CDR1 and CDR2: SGHRS, YFSETQ. The CDR3 reads CASSVLGGGDTQYF. The CDR3, as DNA: TGCGCCAGCAGCGTACTAGGAGGCGGGGACACGCAGTATTTT.

The rearrangement links TRBV7-3 to TRBJ2-1, with D tentatively TRBD1 (7 bases). The CDR3 runs to 18 residues. V lost 2 bases, J lost 5 bases, and 22 bases lay in between. Germline CDR1 reads SGHTA; CDR2 reads FQGTGA. The CDR3: CASSLLRFGGQSNNEQFF. As DNA, the CDR3 is TGTGCCAGCAGCTTACTAAGGTTCGGGGGACAGTCAAACAATGAGCAGTTCTTC.

The J gene is TRBJ2-3, the V gene TRBV7-9; TRBD2 matches at 9 bases. The J segment lost 1 base and the V segment lost 5 bases, leaving 7 bases of the junction unmatched. CDR1 SEHNR and CDR2 FQNEAQ come from the germline V gene (reference sequence). This CDR3 region has 16 residues. The CDR3 nucleotides are TGTGCCAGCAGCCCAATGGTAGCGGGGGGCACAGATACGCAGTATTTT. This codes for CASSPMVAGGTDTQYF.

The V gene is TRBV27, the J gene TRBJ1-5; 7 nucleotides align to TRBD1. Germline CDR1 is MNHEY and CDR2 is SMNVEV (reference sequence). Germline trimming cut 5 bases from V and 2 bases from J; bases unmatched to any gene: 18. The CDR3 is 19 amino acids. The CDR3 DNA reads as TGTGCCAGCAGTCCAAAATGGGCAGGGACAGCGGGGGGCAATCAGCCCCAGCATTTT. Translated: CASSPKWAGTAGGNQPQHF.

V usage is TRBV6-6 and J usage is TRBJ2-7; TRBD1 is a possible D gene (5 bases). The CDR3 has 15 residues. Germline V gene sequence: CDR1 MNHNY, CDR2 SVGAGI (reference sequence). V shed 4 bases and J shed 0 bases, with 13 bases lying between them. The DNA of the CDR3 is TGTGCCAGCAGTTCCCCAAACAGGTTCTCCTACGAGCAGTACTTC. Its protein is CASSSPNRFSYEQYF.

A remark on this clone: At one end the junction does not follow the germline gene, possibly because of a read error. As DNA, the CDR3 is TGTGCCAGCAGCGTGGGGGCAGGGTATGGCTACCCCTTC. The encoded protein is CASSVGAGYGYPF. The rearrangement uses TRBV27 and TRBJ1-2, with D possibly TRBD1 on 6 matching bases. The CDR3 length is 13 residues. Germline CDR1 reads MNHEY; CDR2 reads SMNVEV (reference sequence).

The gene calls are TRBV4-1 and TRBJ2-2, with TRBD2 as a possible D gene (6 bases). V dropped 4 bases and J dropped 0 bases, with 12 bases sitting between them. This CDR3 contains 16 residues. The germline gives CDR1 MGHRA, CDR2 YSYEKL. CDR3 sequence reads: CASSPGGSPNTGELFF. For the CDR3, the DNA is TGCGCCAGCAGCCCAGGAGGGTCGCCGAACACCGGGGAGCTGTTTTTT.

This chain links TRBV30 with TRBJ2-7; D is perhaps TRBD2 (5 bases). CDR1 and CDR2 (germline): GTSNPN, SVGIG (reference sequence). Trimming took 2 bases from V and 3 from J, leaving 14 bases between them. The CDR3 is 14 amino acids. CDR3 sequence: CAWSPYPGDYEQYF. The CDR3 nucleotides read TGTGCCTGGAGTCCTTACCCCGGGGACTACGAGCAGTACTTC.

The rearrangement links TRBV5-1 to TRBJ2-3, with D possibly being TRBD2 (6 bases). The CDR3 length is 16 residues. The V gene's germline CDR1 is SGHRS and CDR2 YFSETQ. Trimming left V 0 bases short and J 1 base short, with 12 bases between. The DNA of the CDR3 is TGCGCCAGCAGCTTGGCCCCCTCTAGCGGCACAGATACGCAGTATTTT. It yields the protein CASSLAPSSGTDTQYF. The entire variable domain, with the rest obtained from reference TRBV5-1 and TRBJ2-3, is as follows: KAGVTQTPRYLIKTRGQQVTLSCSPISGHRSVSWYQQTPGQGLQFLFEYFSETQRNKGNFPGRFSGRQFSNSRSEMNVSTLELGDSALYLCASSLAPSSGTDTQYFGPGTRLTVL.

The rearrangement joins TRBV19 to TRBJ2-7; D possibly corresponds to TRBD1 (6 bases). V was trimmed by 6 bases and J by 2 bases, leaving 17 bases between them. Germline-derived CDR1 and CDR2 are LNHDA and SQIVND (reference sequence). The CDR3 covers 15 residues. The chain's CDR3 is CASSPYRERTYEQYF. In DNA, the CDR3 is TGTGCCAGTAGCCCGTACAGGGAGAGGACCTACGAGCAGTACTTC.

The chain has TRBV11-2 and TRBJ2-7; the D gene is possibly TRBD1 (6 bases). Germline lookup yields CDR1 SGHAT and CDR2 FQNNGV. This CDR3 comprises 17 residues. The V gene lost 1 base and the J gene lost 5 bases, with 21 bases spanning the gap. CDR3 residues: CASSLVFLVGGADEQYF. CDR3 DNA sequence: TGTGCCAGCAGCTTAGTTTTTTTGGTTGGGGGCGCGGACGAGCAGTACTTC.

This sequence joins TRBV29-1 and TRBJ2-7, with D perhaps TRBD1 (6 bases). Germline V CDR1 and CDR2: SQVTM, ANQGSEA. The V gene lost 5 bases and the J gene lost 0 bases, with 14 bases spanning the gap. The CDR3 runs to 14 residues. CDR3 sequence (DNA): TGCAGCGTTTCCGGACAGCTGAGCTCCTACGAGCAGTACTTC. This codes for CSVSGQLSSYEQYF.

This sequence joins TRBV29-1 and TRBJ2-7, with TRBD1 matching 12 bases. V shed 6 bases and J 4 bases; nucleotides not matched to a gene: 7. Per germline, CDR1 SQVTM and CDR2 ANQGSEA. The CDR3 consists of 14 residues. The DNA of the CDR3 is TGCAGCGTCACCGGGACAGGGGGCTCATACGAGCAGTACTTC. This gives the protein CSVTGTGGSYEQYF.

V gene TRBV6-6 combines with J gene TRBJ2-1, with TRBD1 identical over 10 bases. The germline V gene encodes CDR1 MNHNY and CDR2 SVGAGI (reference sequence). The CDR3 runs 15 residues. Germline trimming cut 2 bases from V and 6 bases from J; bases unmatched to any gene: 4. The CDR3 here is CASSYKGQGTNEQFF. The DNA of the CDR3 is TGTGCCAGCAGTTACAAGGGACAGGGGACCAATGAGCAGTTCTTC.

V is TRBV18 and J is TRBJ2-5; D is ambiguous. Germline V gene lookup returns CDR1 KGHSH and CDR2 LQKENI. Trimming shortened V by 3 bases and J by 2 bases, and 22 bases separated the two germline ends. There are 18 residues in the CDR3. CDR3 nucleotides: TGTGCCAGCTCACCTATAGCCTCTAGAGCCCCCCATCAAGAGACCCAGTACTTC. The encoded protein is CASSPIASRAPHQETQYF.

J is TRBJ2-3 and V is TRBV28; a possible D gene is TRBD2 (6 bases). Germline-derived CDR1 and CDR2 are MDHEN and SYDVKM. V was trimmed by 5 bases and J by 3 bases, leaving 15 bases between them. The CDR3 is made up of 15 amino acids. The CDR3 reads CASSGGGSGTDTQYF. The CDR3, as DNA: TGTGCCAGCAGTGGTGGGGGGTCCGGGACAGATACGCAGTATTTT.

The gene calls are TRBV7-9 and TRBJ2-5, with D tentatively TRBD2 (6 bases). Germline CDR1 reads SEHNR; CDR2 reads FQNEAQ (reference sequence). The V end was cut by 5 bases, the J end by 2 bases, with 15 bases between. The CDR3 is made up of 15 amino acids. The CDR3 DNA is TGTGCCAGCAGCCCTTGGAGGGGACGGCAAGAGACCCAGTACTTC. Amino acids: CASSPWRGRQETQYF.

The chain is built from TRBV10-3 and TRBJ2-1; 14 bases agree with TRBD2. The germline V gene has CDR1 ENHRY and CDR2 SYGVKD. The CDR3 spans 15 residues. V shed 0 bases, J shed 14 bases, and the junction held 6 bases outside the gene matches. For the CDR3, the DNA is TGTGCCATCAGTGAGTCTGGGACTAGCGGGAGTATCGAGTTCTTC. It translates to CAISESGTSGSIEFF.

The chain employs TRBV6-5 and TRBJ2-1; no clear D. In germline, CDR1 is MNHEY, CDR2 SVGAGI. V was cut by 5 bases and J by 0 bases, with 11 bases left in between. The CDR3 sequence is 15 residues long. The CDR3 sequence: CASSLRGFSYNEQFF. As DNA, the CDR3 is TGTGCCAGCAGTCTTAGAGGTTTCTCCTACAATGAGCAGTTCTTC.

The chain carries TRBV5-1 and TRBJ2-5; D call uncertain. CDR3 length: 14 residues. Germline V gene sequence: CDR1 SGHRS, CDR2 YFSETQ. Trimming cost V 9 bases and J 2 bases, with 17 bases left between them. CDR3 in amino acids: CATRRESRQETQYF. DNA of the CDR3: TGCGCCACCAGGCGAGAGAGCCGACAAGAGACCCAGTACTTC.

A note on this clone: One end of the junction is discordant with germline, which a read error may explain. At the DNA level, this CDR3 is encoded by other sequences in the same sample as well. The V and J genes are TRBV6-1 and TRBJ2-1; D possibly corresponds to TRBD1 (5 bases). The CDR3 length is 15 residues. Per germline, CDR1 MNHNS and CDR2 SASEGT. The CDR3 reads CASSVTARSYNEQFF. CDR3 in DNA: TGCGCCAGCAGCGTGACAGCGCGGAGCTACAATGAGCAGTTCTTC.

The chain has TRBV5-4 and TRBJ1-2; 9 bases line up with TRBD1. Trimming removed 2 bases from V and 3 bases from J; junction bases left unmatched: 2. Germline V gene lookup returns CDR1 SGHNT and CDR2 YYREEE (reference sequence). This CDR3 has 14 residues. Written as DNA, the CDR3 is TGTGCCAGCAGCTTACAGGGGGCGGACTATGGCTACACCTTC. It codes for CASSLQGADYGYTF. The full variable domain, in which reference TRBV5-4 and TRBJ1-2 provide the parts outside the CDR3, is ETGVTQSPTHLIKTRGQQVTLRCSSQSGHNTVSWYQQALGQGPQFIFQYYREEENGRGNFPPRFSGLQFPNYSSELNVNALELDDSALYLCASSLQGADYGYTFGSGTRLTVV.

The chain recombines TRBV4-1 with TRBJ1-5; TRBD1 matches at 9 bases. The CDR3 spans 14 residues. V was clipped by 4 bases and J by 4 bases; unmatched bases: 2. CDR1 MGHRA and CDR2 YSYEKL come from the germline V gene. The CDR3 spells CASSLTGGNQPQHF. DNA for the CDR3: TGCGCCAGCAGCCTGACAGGGGGGAATCAGCCCCAGCATTTT.

The chain links TRBV18 to TRBJ1-5; D is perhaps TRBD1 (5 bases). V lost 0 bases, J lost 2 bases, and 8 bases lay in between. This CDR3 has 15 amino acids. CDR1 and CDR2 from the germline V gene are KGHSH and LQKENI. CDR3 bases: TGTGCCAGCTCACCACCGGGCAGGGGCAATCAGCCCCAGCATTTT. Residues: CASSPPGRGNQPQHF.

This chain joins TRBV5-1 and TRBJ1-2; D is perhaps TRBD1 (6 bases). Trimming took 1 base from V and 6 from J, leaving 10 bases between them. The CDR3 length is 13 residues. Germline V lookup: CDR1 SGHRS, CDR2 YFSETQ. The CDR3 DNA reads as TGCGCCAGCAGCTTGATGGCAGGGGATGGCTACACCTTC. Amino acids: CASSLMAGDGYTF.

The chain joins TRBV6-5 to TRBJ2-7, with D maybe TRBD1 (6 bases). V lost 6 bases, J lost 6 bases, and 12 bases lay in between. The CDR3 consists of 12 residues. The germline V gene encodes CDR1 MNHEY and CDR2 SVGAGI. The CDR3 protein is CASSHRASEQYF. The CDR3 DNA is TGTGCCAGCAGCCACAGGGCGAGCGAGCAGTACTTC.

This clone was seen only a few times. J is TRBJ2-3 and V is TRBV5-1; TRBD2 might be the D (5 bases). Germline assignment: CDR1 SGHRS and CDR2 YFSETQ. The CDR3 consists of 16 residues. V was cut by 2 bases and J by 1 base, with 14 bases left in between. CDR3 protein: CASSFMPSSGTDTQYF. DNA of the CDR3: TGCGCCAGCAGCTTTATGCCTAGCAGTGGCACAGATACGCAGTATTTT.

This chain joins TRBV7-2 and TRBJ1-5, with 7 bases lining up with TRBD1. This CDR3 comprises 12 residues. With V trimmed by 5 bases and J by 5 bases, 0 bases remained unmatched. In germline, CDR1 is SGHTA, CDR2 FQGNSA. In nucleotides, the CDR3 is TGTGCCAGCAGCGACAGGGATCAGCCCCAGCATTTT. It codes for CASSDRDQPQHF.